This TCR beta chain was profiled in a study of identifying expanded T cells in peripheral blood. The V gene's germline CDR1 is SNHLY and CDR2 FYNNEI. Unmatched junction bases numbered 3, after V lost 6 bases and J lost 5 bases. The CDR3 sequence is 12 residues long. Collection occurred without any documented infections or immune events in donors. This table comes from immunoSEQ multiplex PCR, and its TCRdb copy is limited to in-frame clones, with some not included. The repertoire includes 85,000 to 120,000 clones, 70% to 90% of them detected once, and roughly an eighth sits in the top ten. Regarding the study as a whole: Clone count variance between roughly 2-week samples rose with total template count.

Comment on this clone: Its cognate antigen is unknown.

Material for sequencing was blood. The genes are TRBV2 and TRBJ2-5; 7 bases align to TRBD1. The sequence was obtained from a person aged 18-70 years in good health. CDR3 amino acids: CASRRGGETQYF. CDR3 DNA: TGTGCCAGCAGGAGAGGGGGCGAGACCCAGTACTTC.